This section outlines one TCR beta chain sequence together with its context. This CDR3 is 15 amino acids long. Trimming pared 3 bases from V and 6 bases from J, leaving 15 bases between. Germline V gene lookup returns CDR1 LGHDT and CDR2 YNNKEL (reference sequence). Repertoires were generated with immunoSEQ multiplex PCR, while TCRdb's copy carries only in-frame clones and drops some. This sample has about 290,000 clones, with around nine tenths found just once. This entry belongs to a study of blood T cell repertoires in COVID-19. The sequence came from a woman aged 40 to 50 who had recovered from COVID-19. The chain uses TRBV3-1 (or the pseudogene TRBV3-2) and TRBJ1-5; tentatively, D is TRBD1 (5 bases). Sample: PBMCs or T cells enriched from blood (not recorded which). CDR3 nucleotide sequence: TGTGCCAGCAGCCAGGAAGGCGGGGGAAGTCAGCCCCAGCATTTT. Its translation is CASSQEGGGSQPQHF.